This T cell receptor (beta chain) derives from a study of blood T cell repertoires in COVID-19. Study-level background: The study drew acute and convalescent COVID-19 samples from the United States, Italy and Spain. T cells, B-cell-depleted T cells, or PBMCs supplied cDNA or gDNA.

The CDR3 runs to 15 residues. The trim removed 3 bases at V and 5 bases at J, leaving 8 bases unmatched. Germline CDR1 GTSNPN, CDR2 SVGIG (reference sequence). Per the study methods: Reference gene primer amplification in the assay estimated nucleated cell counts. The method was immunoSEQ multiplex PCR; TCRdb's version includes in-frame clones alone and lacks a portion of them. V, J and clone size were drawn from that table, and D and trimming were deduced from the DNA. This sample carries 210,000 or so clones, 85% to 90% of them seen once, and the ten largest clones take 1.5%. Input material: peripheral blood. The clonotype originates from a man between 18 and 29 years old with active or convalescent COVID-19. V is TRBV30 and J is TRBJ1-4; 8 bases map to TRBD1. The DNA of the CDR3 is TGTGCCTGGAGCAACCTCAGGGGGCGGAATGAAAAACTGTTTTTT. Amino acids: CAWSNLRGRNEKLFF.